The clone carrying this T cell receptor beta chain showed up just a few times. The target antigen is unknown. The sample originates from a study of T-cell memory formation after mild COVID-19. Turning to the study itself: Clustering of TCRs was largely donor specific. Study observations and caveats: Contracting clones from day 15 to 85 had balanced CD4/CD8; later expanders favoured CD4+. Memory sampled before infection contained some responding clones, suggesting cross-reactive memory joined. The second-wave clones peaking on day 37 were not confirmed as SARS-CoV-2-specific.

The CDR3 extends over 15 amino acids. V trimming: 6 bases; J trimming: 0 bases; junction bases outside the gene matches: 6. Germline lookup yields CDR1 DFQATT and CDR2 SNEGSKA (reference sequence). Via MiXCR, TCRdb re-called the 5' RACE reads, giving one row per CDR3 protein. The sample includes about 130,000 distinct CDR3 sequences, about 5.9% of them seen just once. The genes are TRBV20-1 and TRBJ2-1; TRBD1 aligns across 9 bases. The specimen sequenced was PBMCs or a T cell subset sorted from them (not recorded which). This clonotype was sampled from an adult woman who had mild COVID-19 (a few samples of this study predate the infection). Cell type and time point are not known. The CDR3 region is CSAPRTGVSYNEQFF. The DNA for the CDR3 is TGCAGTGCCCCGAGGACAGGGGTCTCCTACAATGAGCAGTTCTTC.